These 24 T cell receptor beta chains came from one sample sequenced in a study of blood T cell repertoires in COVID-19. Assay used: immunoSEQ multiplex PCR; TCRdb lists only in-frame clones, some missing. The table shows about 200,000 clones, with less than 90% occurring only once. Specimen: peripheral blood. Receptors were obtained from a human donor in a cohort sampled during active COVID-19.

The rearrangement links TRBV18 to TRBJ2-6; 12 bases are shared with TRBD1. The CDR3 runs 18 residues. The ends lost 6 bases at V and 4 bases at J; junction bases unmatched: 10. Germline V gene sequence: CDR1 KGHSH, CDR2 LQKENI. CDR3 loop: CASSLPGQGAGGANVLTF. DNA for the CDR3: TGTGCCAGCTCGTTACCGGGACAGGGGGCCGGCGGGGCCAACGTCCTGACTTTC.

The rearrangement links TRBV5-4 to TRBJ2-3, with 10 positions matching TRBD2. CDR1 is SGHNT, CDR2 YYREEE, per germline (reference sequence). The CDR3 spans 14 residues. DNA of the CDR3: TGTGCTTATAAGCGGGAGGGCCCGGCAGATACGCAGTATTTT. Protein: CAYKREGPADTQYF.

The chain couples TRBV6-1 to TRBJ2-2; no clear D gene. The CDR3 covers 15 residues. V was clipped by 2 bases and J by 6 bases, with 13 bases between them. Per germline, CDR1 MNHNS and CDR2 SASEGT. CDR3 protein: CASSERSNNAGELFF. CDR3 DNA: TGTGCCAGCAGTGAAAGGAGTAACAATGCCGGGGAGCTGTTTTTT.

V usage is TRBV28 and J usage is TRBJ1-5; 8 nucleotides agree with TRBD1. The trim removed 6 bases at V and 7 bases at J, leaving 11 bases unmatched. CDR1 is MDHEN, CDR2 SYDVKM, per germline. The CDR3 runs to 15 residues. This chain's CDR3 is CASSPGQGGSQPQHF. In DNA, the CDR3 is TGTGCCAGCAGCCCCGGACAGGGAGGTAGCCAGCCCCAGCATTTT.

This clone was seen a single time. V gene TRBV27 combines with J gene TRBJ2-3; possibly TRBD1 for D (6 bases). Germline assignment: CDR1 MNHEY and CDR2 SMNVEV (reference sequence). CDR3 length: 14 residues. Trimming cost V 7 bases and J 0 bases, with 11 bases left between them. CDR3 DNA sequence: TGTGCCAGCATTCGGCAGGGGAGCACAGATACGCAGTATTTT. This codes for CASIRQGSTDTQYF.

This chain links TRBV5-6 with TRBJ1-5, with 9 nucleotides matching TRBD1. The CDR3 has 15 amino acids. The V segment lost 0 bases and the J segment 6 bases; nucleotides outside the gene matches: 4. Looked up from germline, CDR1 is SGHDT and CDR2 is YYEEEE. CDR3 sequence: CASSLGGTGRQPQHF. In nucleotides, the CDR3 is TGTGCCAGCAGCTTGGGGGGGACAGGGCGTCAGCCCCAGCATTTT. Together with reference TRBV5-6 and TRBJ1-5, the CDR3 gives the full variable domain: DAGVTQSPTHLIKTRGQQVTLRCSPKSGHDTVSWYQQALGQGPQFIFQYYEEEERQRGNFPDRFSGHQFPNYSSELNVNALLLGDSALYLCASSLGGTGRQPQHFGDGTRLSIL.

The genes are TRBV18 and TRBJ2-2; D gene ambiguous. This CDR3 region has 17 residues. Trimming removed 1 base at V and 1 base at J, with 13 bases between. Germline assignment: CDR1 KGHSH and CDR2 LQKENI. CDR3 nucleotides: TGTGCCAGCTCACCACGTAACTCTGCTCTGAACACCGGGGAGCTGTTTTTT. This encodes CASSPRNSALNTGELFF. Full variable domain (rest looked up from reference TRBV18 and TRBJ2-2): NAGVMQNPRHLVRRRGQEARLRCSPMKGHSHVYWYRQLPEEGLKFMVYLQKENIIDESGMPKERFSAEFPKEGPSILRIQQVVRGDSAAYFCASSPRNSALNTGELFFGEGSRLTVL.

This sequence joins TRBV6-4 and TRBJ2-7; TRBD2 might be the D (5 bases). Germline CDR1 MRHNA, CDR2 SNTAGT. V lost 6 bases and J lost 5, with 17 bases in between. The CDR3 covers 14 residues. CDR3 region: CASSLEAGSHEQYF. For the CDR3, the DNA is TGTGCCAGCAGCCTCGAGGCGGGTTCACACGAGCAGTACTTC.

The rearrangement uses TRBV6-5 and TRBJ2-1; tentatively, D is TRBD1 (5 bases). The CDR3 extends over 13 amino acids. The germline V gene encodes CDR1 MNHEY and CDR2 SVGAGI. Deletions cut 9 bases from V and 0 bases from J, with 9 bases between. Written as DNA, the CDR3 is TGTGCCAGTACAGGTAGCTCCTACAATGAGCAGTTCTTC. This codes for CASTGSSYNEQFF.

The gene calls are TRBV14 and TRBJ2-7, with D perhaps TRBD1 (5 bases). Germline V CDR1 and CDR2: SGHDN, FVKESK. This CDR3 is 12 amino acids long. Trimming shortened V by 0 bases and J by 9 bases, and 9 bases separated the two germline ends. As DNA, the CDR3 is TGTGCCAGCAGCCAAGACAGGGTCATGCAGTACGTC. Translation gives CASSQDRVMQYV.

Here the CDR3 DNA reads TGTGCCAGCAGCCCGAGCGGACAGGGCAATCAGCCCCAGCATTTT. Translating it yields CASSPSGQGNQPQHF. V usage is TRBV7-8 and J usage is TRBJ1-5, with 7 nucleotides matching TRBD1. The V and J ends lost 5 bases and 2 bases, in that order; junction bases with no gene match: 6. Germline loops: CDR1 SGHVS, CDR2 FQNEAQ. This CDR3 spans 15 amino acids.

The chain employs TRBV15 and TRBJ1-4; unclear D gene. The length of the CDR3 is 14 residues. Trimming cost V 0 bases and J 5 bases, with 7 bases left between them. Germline CDR1 and CDR2: LNHNV and YYDKDF (reference sequence). Here the CDR3 DNA reads TGTGCCACCAGCAGAGATCGTATAAATGAAAAACTGTTTTTT. Amino acids: CATSRDRINEKLFF.

This chain's CDR3 is CASSPHRGALLSGNTIYF. The CDR3 coding sequence is TGTGCCAGCAGTCCCCACCGGGGGGCCCTTCTCTCTGGAAACACCATATATTTT. This rearrangement joins TRBV28 to TRBJ1-3, with D tentatively TRBD1 (6 bases). Germline CDR1 is MDHEN and CDR2 is SYDVKM. Trimming removed 5 bases at V and 0 bases at J, with 20 bases between. This CDR3 is 18 amino acids long.

This chain joins TRBV12-3 or TRBV12-4 and TRBJ1-1; maybe TRBD1 (5 bases). The CDR3 is made up of 13 amino acids. The germline V and J ends were trimmed by 10 bases and 5 bases, with 17 bases remaining between them. The CDR3 here is CATLPQGGTEAFF. The DNA of the CDR3 is TGTGCCACCTTGCCCCAGGGAGGGACTGAAGCTTTCTTT.

For the CDR3, the DNA is TGTGCCAGTAGTCTAGCAGCGAGCTCCTACGAGCAGTACTTC. This encodes CASSLAASSYEQYF. The chain employs TRBV19 and TRBJ2-7; D is possibly TRBD2 (5 bases). The CDR3 has 14 residues. The ends were cut back, 5 bases at V and 0 bases at J, with 11 bases in the middle. Per germline, CDR1 LNHDA and CDR2 SQIVND (reference sequence).

This chain uses TRBV27 with TRBJ1-2, with D hard to call. V lost 0 bases and J lost 3, with 8 bases in between. Germline V gene data show CDR1 as MNHEY and CDR2 as SMNVEV (reference sequence). This CDR3 region has 14 residues. CDR3 nucleotide sequence: TGTGCCAGCAGTTTATCGATGCAGGACTATGGCTACACCTTC. It codes for CASSLSMQDYGYTF.

This rearrangement joins TRBV19 to TRBJ2-5; 8 nucleotides match TRBD2. J was trimmed by 3 bases and V by 4 bases; bases with no gene match: 13. This CDR3 region has 17 residues. The germline CDR1 and CDR2 sequences are LNHDA and SQIVND (reference sequence). CDR3 region: CASSKGLVRGAEETQYF. The DNA of the CDR3 is TGTGCCAGTAGTAAAGGATTGGTGCGGGGGGCCGAAGAGACCCAGTACTTC.

By sample share, this clone is medium-sized. This sequence joins TRBV6-2 or TRBV6-3 and TRBJ2-3; TRBD2 aligns across 14 bases. The V gene end was trimmed by 0 bases and the J gene end by 0 bases; junction bases not matched to a gene: 5. CDR3 length: 19 residues. Per the germline V gene, CDR1 is MNHEY and CDR2 is SVGEGT. The CDR3 coding sequence is TGTGCCAGCAGTTACTCGACGACTAGCGGGGGGGATAGCACAGATACGCAGTATTTT. This encodes CASSYSTTSGGDSTDTQYF.

This clone showed up just once. The V gene is TRBV2, the J gene TRBJ2-2; D perhaps matches TRBD2 (6 bases). Trimming took 0 bases from V and 4 from J, leaving 18 bases between them. CDR3 length: 18 residues. Germline lookup yields CDR1 SNHLY and CDR2 FYNNEI. CDR3 sequence reads: CASSEARGGVRITGELFF. CDR3 in DNA: TGTGCCAGCAGTGAAGCTAGGGGAGGCGTACGGATCACCGGGGAGCTGTTTTTT.

The chain employs TRBV27 and TRBJ1-1; D may be TRBD1 (6 bases). Per the germline V gene, CDR1 is MNHEY and CDR2 is SMNVEV (reference sequence). This CDR3 comprises 16 residues. V lost 2 bases to trimming and J lost 4 bases, with 17 bases between them. Here the CDR3 reads CASSLRGWQGGTEAFF. CDR3 nucleotides: TGTGCCAGCAGTTTAAGGGGGTGGCAGGGCGGCACTGAAGCTTTCTTT.

Only one count was recorded for this clone. The V and J genes are TRBV7-9 and TRBJ2-3; 7 bases fit TRBD2. Germline V gene sequence: CDR1 SEHNR, CDR2 FQNEAQ (reference sequence). CDR3 length equals 14 residues. V shed 1 base, J shed 6 bases, and the junction held 4 bases outside the gene matches. Here the CDR3 DNA reads TGTGCCAGCAGCTTAGGGGAGGGGACCGATACGCAGTATTTT. It codes for CASSLGEGTDTQYF.

This clone was counted once. The J gene is TRBJ2-3, the V gene TRBV3-1 (or the pseudogene TRBV3-2); possibly TRBD1 for D (5 bases). V shed 4 bases and J shed 9 bases, with 11 bases lying between them. Germline values: CDR1 LGHDT, CDR2 YNNKEL (reference sequence). CDR3 length: 12 amino acids. In DNA form, the CDR3 reads TGTGCCAGCAGCCCCAGGGCGAACACGCAGTATTTT. Translating gives CASSPRANTQYF.

This clone was seen just once. The gene calls are TRBV5-1 and TRBJ2-3; D is possibly TRBD2 (5 bases). Deletions cut 4 bases from V and 4 bases from J, with 7 bases between. Germline CDR1 and CDR2: SGHRS and YFSETQ. The CDR3 length is 12 residues. The CDR3 DNA reads as TGCGCCAGCAGCCTAGCTTCAGATACGCAGTATTTT. Translated: CASSLASDTQYF.

This rearrangement joins TRBV29-1 to TRBJ2-1; D gene uncertain. Germline CDR1 and CDR2: SQVTM and ANQGSEA. The CDR3 is 12 residues long. Trimming stripped 6 bases from V and 4 bases from J, with 10 bases between. The CDR3 sequence is CSVATEYNEQFF. The DNA for the CDR3 is TGCAGCGTAGCCACAGAGTACAATGAGCAGTTCTTC.